A selection of T cell receptor beta chains follows, all from one sample in a study of T cell responses to AZD1222 COVID-19 vaccine. Here immunoSEQ multiplex PCR was the method, and the copy in TCRdb shows in-frame clones only, minus some. The table shows some 140,000 clones, with more than 90% occurring only once. Sequenced material: peripheral blood, taken 28 days after the second AZD1222 dose. The receptor source for this set is an adult who received the AZD1222 COVID-19 vaccine. CDR3s include the opening cysteine and the closing phenylalanine or tryptophan. A D gene is named only where the DNA matches it firmly. Part of the rows lack a size; the others show once, few, many or a class for expanded clones.

clone size	V gene	D gene	J gene	CDR3 DNA	CDR3 protein
-	TRBV6-1	-	TRBJ1-2	TGTGCCAGCAGTGAAAGGGAAATGACTAGCTATGGCTACACCTTC	CASSEREMTSYGYTF
once	TRBV7-9	-	TRBJ2-4	TGTGCCAGCAGCCCTCACCCGGAGGGCAACATTCAGTACTTC	CASSPHPEGNIQYF
once	TRBV4-3	-	TRBJ1-2	TGCGCCAGCAGCCCCTCGAGGGGATACTATGGCTACACCTTC	CASSPSRGYYGYTF
-	TRBV5-1	TRBD1	TRBJ1-1	TGCGCCAGCAGCCTCGGGACAGGGGGAACTGAAGCTTTCTTT	CASSLGTGGTEAFF
-	TRBV6-5	TRBD1	TRBJ1-2	TGTGCCAGCAGTCGCCGGGACAGTTGGTATGGCTACACCTTC	CASSRRDSWYGYTF
once	TRBV7-2	-	TRBJ2-1	TGTGCCAGCAGCTTATACACGGCCTCCTACAATGAGCAGTTCTTC	CASSLYTASYNEQFF
-	TRBV7-9	-	TRBJ2-3	TGTGCCAGCAGCTTAGTAGCGGCGAGCACAGATACGCAGTATTTT	CASSLVAASTDTQYF
-	TRBV11-3	-	TRBJ1-3	TGTGCCAGCAGCTTAGAGGACGGAAACACCATATATTTT	CASSLEDGNTIYF
-	TRBV9	-	TRBJ1-5	TGTGCCAGCAGCGTAGCGGGGGGGGACAATCAGCCCCAGCATTTT	CASSVAGGDNQPQHF
-	TRBV27	TRBD1	TRBJ1-2	TGTGCCAGCAGCCGACAGGGGGCGGGCTATGGCTACACCTTC	CASSRQGAGYGYTF
-	TRBV1	-	TRBJ2-2	TGCACCAGCAGCCAAGACCGGGTTGAGTGTTGTTTTCCCTCTTGGCGGGGCAACACCGGGGAGCTGTTTTTT	CTSSQDRVECCFPSWRGNTGELFF
once	TRBV5-4	TRBD1	TRBJ2-1	TGTGCCAGCAGCCCTAGGACAGGGGGAAGTGAGCAGTTCTTC	CASSPRTGGSEQFF
-	TRBV28	-	TRBJ2-2	TGTGCCAGCAGTTTGGGGCTACCAAACACCGGGGAGCTGTTTTTT	CASSLGLPNTGELFF
-	TRBV3-1/TRBV3-2	-	TRBJ1-1	TGTGCCAGCAGCCAAGATCTCGGGTGGAACACTGAAGCTTTCTTT	CASSQDLGWNTEAFF
few	TRBV7-9	-	TRBJ1-6	TGTGCCAGCAGCTTAGGTTTGGATTCACCCCTCCACTTT	CASSLGLDSPLHF
-	TRBV7-2	TRBD1	TRBJ2-1	TGTGCCAGCAGCTCACAGGGGGGCAATGAGCAGTTCTTC	CASSSQGGNEQFF
-	TRBV3-1/TRBV3-2	TRBD2	TRBJ2-3	TGTGCCAGCAGCCAAGGGCGGGAGGGCCGAACAGATACGCAGTATTTT	CASSQGREGRTDTQYF
-	TRBV30	-	TRBJ2-5	TGTGCCTGGAGTGACGGGAGAGAACAAGAGACCCAGTACTTC	CAWSDGREQETQYF
-	TRBV5-6	TRBD1	TRBJ2-1	TGTGCCAGCAGCTGGGGACAGGTCTACAATGAGCAGTTCTTC	CASSWGQVYNEQFF
-	TRBV4-1	-	TRBJ2-1	TGCGCCAGCAGAGGACTGGGGAATGAGCAGTTCTTC	CASRGLGNEQFF
-	TRBV12-3/TRBV12-4	-	TRBJ1-2	TGTGCCATTTCCAGAGGGAGATGGGATGGCTACACCTTC	CAISRGRWDGYTF
-	TRBV7-9	-	TRBJ2-7	TGTGCCAGCAGCCAAGTCTACGAGCAGTACTTC	CASSQVYEQYF
-	TRBV12-5	TRBD1	TRBJ2-5	TGTGCTAGCTCCCTTCCCGGACAGGAAGAGACCCAGTACTTC	CASSLPGQEETQYF
-	TRBV25-1	TRBD1	TRBJ2-1	TGTGCCAGCAGACGACAGGGGGCGAATGAGCAGTTCTTC	CASRRQGANEQFF
-	TRBV6-5	TRBD1	TRBJ1-3	TGTGCCAGCACTTACCAGACAGGGGCTGGAAACACCATATATTTT	CASTYQTGAGNTIYF
-	TRBV5-4	TRBD2	TRBJ2-3	TGTGCCAGCAGCTTGGAGGCGGGAGGCCTCCAAAAGAATTTT	CASSLEAGGLQKNF
-	TRBV6-4	-	TRBJ2-7	TGTGCCAGCAGTGGTCAGAAATCTACGAGCCTCGACGCGGAGCAGTACTTC	CASSGQKSTSLDAEQYF
-	TRBV10-3	TRBD2	TRBJ2-3	TGTGCCATCAGGCCGGGACTAGCAACAGATACGCAGTATTTT	CAIRPGLATDTQYF
-	TRBV19	-	TRBJ2-5	TGTGCCAGTAGTATTAAGGGGGTCCGAGGGGAGACCCAGTACTTC	CASSIKGVRGETQYF
-	TRBV3-1/TRBV3-2	-	TRBJ2-7	TGTGCCAGCAGCCAAGGGGGGGCAGGGTCAGGCTACGAGCAGTACTTC	CASSQGGAGSGYEQYF
-	TRBV7-3	-	TRBJ2-3	TGTGCCAGCAGCATCAACAGGATTTCTAGCACAGATACGCAGTATTTT	CASSINRISSTDTQYF
-	TRBV11-2	TRBD1	TRBJ1-4	TGTGCCAGCAGCCCGGGACAGGGGGGGGGAAAACTGTTTTTT	CASSPGQGGGKLFF
-	TRBV29-1	TRBD1	TRBJ1-1	TGCAGCGTTGAAAGAGGGGGCAGGGGGAACACTGAAGCTTTCTTT	CSVERGGRGNTEAFF
-	TRBV7-9	-	TRBJ1-3	TGTGCCAGCAGCTTGTTAGGGTCTGGAAACACCATATATTTT	CASSLLGSGNTIYF
-	TRBV19	-	TRBJ2-2	TGTGCCAGTAGTATAAGGTGGCAGGTTGACGGGGAGCTGTTTTTT	CASSIRWQVDGELFF
-	TRBV7-9	-	TRBJ2-2	TGTGCCAGCAGCTTACAGACGAACACCGGGGAGCTGTTTTTT	CASSLQTNTGELFF
-	TRBV29-1	TRBD1	TRBJ2-1	TGCAGCGTCACCGGGGGACAGGGGTACAATGAGCAGTTCTTC	CSVTGGQGYNEQFF
-	TRBV30	TRBD1	TRBJ2-7	TGTGCCTGGGACCCGACAGGGGAGCCCTACGAGCAGTACTTC	CAWDPTGEPYEQYF
few	TRBV2	TRBD1	TRBJ2-2	TGTGCCAGCAGGCCCTTAAGGGGGCGGACCGGGGAGCTGTTTTTT	CASRPLRGRTGELFF
once	TRBV14	-	TRBJ1-3	TGTGCCAGCAGCCACCTCCCGTCTGACTCTGGAAACACCATATATTTT	CASSHLPSDSGNTIYF